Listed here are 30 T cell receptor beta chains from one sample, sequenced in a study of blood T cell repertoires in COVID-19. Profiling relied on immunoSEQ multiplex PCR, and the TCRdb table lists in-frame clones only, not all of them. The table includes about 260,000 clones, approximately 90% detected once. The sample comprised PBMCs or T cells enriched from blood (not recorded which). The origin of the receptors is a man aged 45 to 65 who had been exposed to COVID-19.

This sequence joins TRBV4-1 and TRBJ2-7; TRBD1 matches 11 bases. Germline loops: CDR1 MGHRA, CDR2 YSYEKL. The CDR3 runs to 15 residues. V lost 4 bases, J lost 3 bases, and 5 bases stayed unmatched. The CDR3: CASSLRTGGFYEQYF. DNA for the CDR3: TGCGCCAGCAGCCTCCGGACAGGGGGCTTCTACGAGCAGTACTTC.

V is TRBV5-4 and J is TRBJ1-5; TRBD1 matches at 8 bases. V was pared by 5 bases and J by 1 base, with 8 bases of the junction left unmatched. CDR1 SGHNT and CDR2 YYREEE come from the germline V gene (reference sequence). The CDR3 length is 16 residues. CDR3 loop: CASSFSGGASNQPQHF. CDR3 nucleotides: TGTGCCAGCAGTTTTTCAGGGGGCGCAAGCAATCAGCCCCAGCATTTT.

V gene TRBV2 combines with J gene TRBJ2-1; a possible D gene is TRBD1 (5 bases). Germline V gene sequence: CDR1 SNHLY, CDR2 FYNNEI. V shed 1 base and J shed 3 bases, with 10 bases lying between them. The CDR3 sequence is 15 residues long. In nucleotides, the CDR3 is TGTGCCAGCAGTGAAGGACAGCCTGACTACAATGAGCAGTTCTTC. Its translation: CASSEGQPDYNEQFF.

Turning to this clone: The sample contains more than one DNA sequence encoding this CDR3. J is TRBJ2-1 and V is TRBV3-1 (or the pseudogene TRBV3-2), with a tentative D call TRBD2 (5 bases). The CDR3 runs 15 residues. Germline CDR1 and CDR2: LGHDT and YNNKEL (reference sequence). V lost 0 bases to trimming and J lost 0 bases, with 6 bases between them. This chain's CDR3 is CASSQEGSSYNEQFF. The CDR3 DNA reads TGTGCCAGCAGCCAAGAGGGGAGCTCCTACAATGAGCAGTTCTTC.

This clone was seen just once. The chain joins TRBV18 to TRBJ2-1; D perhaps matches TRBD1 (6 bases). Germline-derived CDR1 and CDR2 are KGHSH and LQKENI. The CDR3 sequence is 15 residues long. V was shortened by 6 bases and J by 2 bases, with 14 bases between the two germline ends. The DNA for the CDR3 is TGTGCCAGCTCCCTGGGACGACAGGCCTACAATGAGCAGTTCTTC. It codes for CASSLGRQAYNEQFF.

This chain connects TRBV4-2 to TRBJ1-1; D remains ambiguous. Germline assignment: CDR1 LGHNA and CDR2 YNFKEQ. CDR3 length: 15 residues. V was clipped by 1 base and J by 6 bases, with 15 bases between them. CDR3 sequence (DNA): TGTGCCAGCAGCCAAGTTGTACTGGAGGGCCCTGAAGCTTTCTTT. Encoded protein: CASSQVVLEGPEAFF.

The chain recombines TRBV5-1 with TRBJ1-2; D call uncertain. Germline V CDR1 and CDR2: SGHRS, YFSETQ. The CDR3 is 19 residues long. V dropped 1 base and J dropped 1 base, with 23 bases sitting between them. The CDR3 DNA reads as TGCGCCAGCAGCTTGTGGCCGAGTGGAGGGCAGCGCCTTAACTATGGCTACACCTTC. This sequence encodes CASSLWPSGGQRLNYGYTF.

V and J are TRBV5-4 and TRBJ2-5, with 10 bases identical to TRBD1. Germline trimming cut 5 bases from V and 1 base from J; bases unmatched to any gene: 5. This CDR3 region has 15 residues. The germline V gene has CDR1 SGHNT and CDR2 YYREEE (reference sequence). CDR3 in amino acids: CASRPGTGVQETQYF. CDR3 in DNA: TGTGCCAGCAGGCCCGGGACAGGGGTCCAAGAGACCCAGTACTTC.

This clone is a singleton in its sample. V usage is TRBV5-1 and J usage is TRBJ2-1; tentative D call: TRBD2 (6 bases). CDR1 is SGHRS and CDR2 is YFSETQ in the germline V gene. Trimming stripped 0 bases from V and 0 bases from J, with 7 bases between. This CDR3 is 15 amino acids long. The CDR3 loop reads CASSLGGNSYNEQFF. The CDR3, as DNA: TGCGCCAGCAGCTTGGGCGGGAACTCCTACAATGAGCAGTTCTTC. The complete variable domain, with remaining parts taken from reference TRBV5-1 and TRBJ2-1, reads KAGVTQTPRYLIKTRGQQVTLSCSPISGHRSVSWYQQTPGQGLQFLFEYFSETQRNKGNFPGRFSGRQFSNSRSEMNVSTLELGDSALYLCASSLGGNSYNEQFFGPGTRLTVL.

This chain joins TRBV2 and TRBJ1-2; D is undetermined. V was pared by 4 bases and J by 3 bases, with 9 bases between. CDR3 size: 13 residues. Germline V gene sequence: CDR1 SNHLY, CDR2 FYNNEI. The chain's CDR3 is CASSVWAYYGYTF. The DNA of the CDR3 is TGTGCCAGCAGTGTTTGGGCCTACTATGGCTACACCTTC.

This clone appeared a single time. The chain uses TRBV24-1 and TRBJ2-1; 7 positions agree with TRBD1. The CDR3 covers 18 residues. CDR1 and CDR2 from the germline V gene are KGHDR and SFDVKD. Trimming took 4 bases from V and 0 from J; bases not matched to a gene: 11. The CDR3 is CATSDPTGQTGSYNEQFF. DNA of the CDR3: TGTGCCACCAGTGACCCCACGGGACAGACCGGCTCCTACAATGAGCAGTTCTTC.

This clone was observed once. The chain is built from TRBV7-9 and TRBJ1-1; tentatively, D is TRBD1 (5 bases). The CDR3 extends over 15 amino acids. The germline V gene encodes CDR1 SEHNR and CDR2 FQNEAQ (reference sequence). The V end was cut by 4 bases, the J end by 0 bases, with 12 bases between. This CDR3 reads CASSSLGGMNTEAFF. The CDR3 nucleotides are TGTGCCAGCAGCTCCCTTGGGGGGATGAACACTGAAGCTTTCTTT.

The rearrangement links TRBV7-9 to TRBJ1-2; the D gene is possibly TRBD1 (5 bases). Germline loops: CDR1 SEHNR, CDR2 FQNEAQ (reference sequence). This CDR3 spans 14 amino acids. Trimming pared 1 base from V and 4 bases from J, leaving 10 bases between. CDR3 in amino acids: CASSLDRGVYGYTF. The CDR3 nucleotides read TGTGCCAGCAGCTTAGATCGGGGGGTCTATGGCTACACCTTC.

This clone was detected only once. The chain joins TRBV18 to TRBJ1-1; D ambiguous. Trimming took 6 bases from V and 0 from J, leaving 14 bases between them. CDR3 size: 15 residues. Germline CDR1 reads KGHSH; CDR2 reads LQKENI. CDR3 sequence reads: CASSPGSQMNTEAFF. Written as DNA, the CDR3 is TGTGCCAGCTCCCCCGGCTCACAGATGAACACTGAAGCTTTCTTT.

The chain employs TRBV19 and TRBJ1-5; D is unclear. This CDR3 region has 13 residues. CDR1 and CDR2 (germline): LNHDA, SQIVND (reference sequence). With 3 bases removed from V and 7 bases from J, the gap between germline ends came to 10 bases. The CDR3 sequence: CASSMWEDQPQHF. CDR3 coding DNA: TGTGCCAGTAGTATGTGGGAGGACCAGCCCCAGCATTTT.

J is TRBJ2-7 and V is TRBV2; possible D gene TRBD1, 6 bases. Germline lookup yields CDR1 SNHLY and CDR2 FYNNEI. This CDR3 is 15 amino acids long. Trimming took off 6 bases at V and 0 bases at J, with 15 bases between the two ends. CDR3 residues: CASRENREASYEQYF. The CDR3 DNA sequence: TGTGCCAGCAGAGAAAACAGGGAAGCCTCCTACGAGCAGTACTTC.

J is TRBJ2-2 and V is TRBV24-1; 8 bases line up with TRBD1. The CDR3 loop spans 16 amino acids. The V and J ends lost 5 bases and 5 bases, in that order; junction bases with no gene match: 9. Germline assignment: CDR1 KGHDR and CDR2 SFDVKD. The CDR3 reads CATSGEQGGLTGELFF. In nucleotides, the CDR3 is TGTGCCACCAGTGGCGAACAGGGGGGTTTGACCGGGGAGCTGTTTTTT.

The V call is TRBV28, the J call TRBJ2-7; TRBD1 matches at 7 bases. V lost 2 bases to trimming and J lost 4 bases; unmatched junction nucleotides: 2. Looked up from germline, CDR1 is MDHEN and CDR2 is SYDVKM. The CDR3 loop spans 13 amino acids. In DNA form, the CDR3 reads TGTGCCAGCAGTTTACACAGGGGTTACGAGCAGTACGTC. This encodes CASSLHRGYEQYV.

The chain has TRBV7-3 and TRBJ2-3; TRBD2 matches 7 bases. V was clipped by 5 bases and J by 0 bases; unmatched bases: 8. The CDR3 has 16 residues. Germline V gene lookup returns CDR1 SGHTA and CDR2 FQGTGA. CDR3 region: CASSELANTSTDTQYF. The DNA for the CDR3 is TGTGCCAGCAGCGAACTAGCGAACACTAGCACAGATACGCAGTATTTT.

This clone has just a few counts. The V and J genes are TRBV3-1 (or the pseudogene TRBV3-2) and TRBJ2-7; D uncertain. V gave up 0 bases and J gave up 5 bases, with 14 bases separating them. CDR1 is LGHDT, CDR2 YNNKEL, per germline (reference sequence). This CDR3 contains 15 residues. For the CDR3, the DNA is TGTGCCAGCAGCCAAGATGCGGCAAGGTTCCACGAGCAGTACTTC. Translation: CASSQDAARFHEQYF.

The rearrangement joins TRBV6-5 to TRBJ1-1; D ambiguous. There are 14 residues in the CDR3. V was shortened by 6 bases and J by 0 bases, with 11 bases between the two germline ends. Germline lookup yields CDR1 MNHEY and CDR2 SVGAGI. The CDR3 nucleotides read TGTGCCAGCAGCCTCGGAGGATTGAACACTGAAGCTTTCTTT. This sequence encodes CASSLGGLNTEAFF.

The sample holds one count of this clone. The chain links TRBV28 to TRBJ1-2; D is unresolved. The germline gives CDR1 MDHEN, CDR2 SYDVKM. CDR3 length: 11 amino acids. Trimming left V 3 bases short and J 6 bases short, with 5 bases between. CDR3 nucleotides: TGTGCCAGCAGTTTTGGCAATGGCTACACCTTC. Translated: CASSFGNGYTF.

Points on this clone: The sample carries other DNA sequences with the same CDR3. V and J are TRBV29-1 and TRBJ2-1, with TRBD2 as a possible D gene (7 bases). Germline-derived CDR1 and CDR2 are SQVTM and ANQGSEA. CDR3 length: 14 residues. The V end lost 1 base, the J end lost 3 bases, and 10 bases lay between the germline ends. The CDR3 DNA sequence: TGCAGCGTTGAAGCGGGGGGCGGCTACAATGAGCAGTTCTTC. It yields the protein CSVEAGGGYNEQFF.

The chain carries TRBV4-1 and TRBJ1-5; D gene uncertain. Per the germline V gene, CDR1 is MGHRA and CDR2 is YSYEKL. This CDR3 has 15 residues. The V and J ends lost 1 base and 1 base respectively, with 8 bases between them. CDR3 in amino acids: CASSQVALSNQPQHF. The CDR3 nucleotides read TGCGCCAGCAGCCAAGTAGCCTTGAGCAATCAGCCCCAGCATTTT.

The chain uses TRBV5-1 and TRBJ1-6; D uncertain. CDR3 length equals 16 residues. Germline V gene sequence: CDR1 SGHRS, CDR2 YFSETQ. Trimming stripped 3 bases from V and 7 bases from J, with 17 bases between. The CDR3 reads CASSSSVETGNSPLHF. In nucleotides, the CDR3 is TGCGCCAGCAGCTCATCGGTGGAGACGGGAAATTCACCCCTCCACTTT.

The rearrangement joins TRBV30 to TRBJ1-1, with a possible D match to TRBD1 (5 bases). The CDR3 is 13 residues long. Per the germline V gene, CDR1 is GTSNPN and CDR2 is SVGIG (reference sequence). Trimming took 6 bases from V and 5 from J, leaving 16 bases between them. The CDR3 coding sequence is TGTGCCTGCCCCGGCGGGGGAGGGACTGAAGCTTTCTTT. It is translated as CACPGGGGTEAFF.

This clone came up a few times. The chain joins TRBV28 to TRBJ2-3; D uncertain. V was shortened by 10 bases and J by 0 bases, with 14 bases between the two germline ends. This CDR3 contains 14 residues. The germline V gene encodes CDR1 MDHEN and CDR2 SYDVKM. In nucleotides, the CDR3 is TGTGCCATTACTGACTCACGCAGCACAGATACGCAGTATTTT. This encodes CAITDSRSTDTQYF.

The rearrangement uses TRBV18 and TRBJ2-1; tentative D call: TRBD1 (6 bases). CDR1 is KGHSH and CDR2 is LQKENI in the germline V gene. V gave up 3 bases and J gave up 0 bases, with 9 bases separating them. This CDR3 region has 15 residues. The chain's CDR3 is CASSPGQGSYNEQFF. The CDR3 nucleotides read TGTGCCAGCTCACCGGGACAAGGCTCCTACAATGAGCAGTTCTTC.

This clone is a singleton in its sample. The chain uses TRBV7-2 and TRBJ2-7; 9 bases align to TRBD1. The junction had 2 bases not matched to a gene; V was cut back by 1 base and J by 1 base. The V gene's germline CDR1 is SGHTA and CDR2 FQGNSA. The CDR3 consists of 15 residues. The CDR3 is CASSLVGQGSYEQYV. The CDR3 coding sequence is TGTGCCAGCAGCTTAGTCGGACAGGGGTCCTACGAGCAGTACGTC.

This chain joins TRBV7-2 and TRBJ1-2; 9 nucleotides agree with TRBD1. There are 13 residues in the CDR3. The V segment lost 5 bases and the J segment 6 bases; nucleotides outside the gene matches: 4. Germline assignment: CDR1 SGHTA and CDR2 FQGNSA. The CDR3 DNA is TGTGCCAGCAGCCCTCGACAGGGGGATGGCTACACCTTC. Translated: CASSPRQGDGYTF.